Sequencing of this T cell receptor (beta chain) was carried out in a study of CD8 T cell repertoires and HIV-1 epitope variants. In the study overall: Control wells had CMV/EBV/flu peptides, negative Ebola AY9, or no peptide. Tested: three Gag epitope families, Nef HW9 and YT9. Equal numbers of autologous T cell-negative cells presented antigen to enriched T cells. T cells were cultured for roughly ten days with cytokines added on days 3 and 7.

Assay: immunoSEQ multiplex PCR; the TCRdb copy retains only in-frame clones and omits some. The data contain more than 85,000 clones, roughly 80% of them seen just once; the ten biggest clones take up around 24%. The CDR3 runs to 17 residues. Germline CDR1 and CDR2: SGHVS and FNYEAQ. The V and J ends lost 1 base and 4 bases respectively, with 17 bases between them. The chain is built from TRBV7-6 and TRBJ2-1, with a weak D call TRBD2 (6 bases). Sequencing input: uncultured baseline CD8+ T cells from peripheral blood mononuclear cells (PBMCs). This TCR came from a male donor with HIV. CDR3 sequence: CASSLGFGGTLYNEQFF. In nucleotides, the CDR3 is TGTGCCAGCAGCTTAGGGTTTGGCGGGACCCTTTACAATGAGCAGTTCTTC.